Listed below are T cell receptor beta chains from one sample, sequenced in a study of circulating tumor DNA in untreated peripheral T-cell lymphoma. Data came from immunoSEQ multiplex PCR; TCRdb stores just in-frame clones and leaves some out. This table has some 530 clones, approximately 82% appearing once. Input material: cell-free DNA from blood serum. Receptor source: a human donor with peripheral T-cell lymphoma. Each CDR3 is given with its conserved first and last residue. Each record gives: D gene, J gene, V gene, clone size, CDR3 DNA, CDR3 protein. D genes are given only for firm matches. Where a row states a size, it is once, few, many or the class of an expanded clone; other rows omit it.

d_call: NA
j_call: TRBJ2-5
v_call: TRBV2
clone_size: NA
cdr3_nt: TGTGCCAGCAGTGATAATTGGAAGCAGTACTTC
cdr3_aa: CASSDNWKQYF

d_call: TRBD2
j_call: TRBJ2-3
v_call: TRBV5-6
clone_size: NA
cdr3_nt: TGTGCCAGCAGCTTCGGGAGACTAGCGGTGACAGATACGCAGTATTTT
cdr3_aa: CASSFGRLAVTDTQYF

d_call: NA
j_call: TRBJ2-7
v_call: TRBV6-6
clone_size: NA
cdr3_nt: TGTGCCAGCAGTTACGAAGGGAGATACGAGCAGTACTTC
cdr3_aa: CASSYEGRYEQYF

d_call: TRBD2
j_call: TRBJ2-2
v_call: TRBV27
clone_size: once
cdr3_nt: TGTGCCAGCACCTCCGAAGCGGGGCTCACCGGGGAGCTGTTTTTT
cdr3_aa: CASTSEAGLTGELFF

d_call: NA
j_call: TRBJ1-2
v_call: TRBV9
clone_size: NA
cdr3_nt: TGTGCCAGCAGCGTAGCAGAGCAGGGACACTATGGCTACACCTTC
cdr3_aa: CASSVAEQGHYGYTF

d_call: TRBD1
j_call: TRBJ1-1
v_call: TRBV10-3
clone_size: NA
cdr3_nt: TGTGCCATCAGTGGCCCCTTCGCACAGGGTGCCCACAGGGGAGAGACTGAAGCTTTCTTT
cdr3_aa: CAISGPFAQGAHRGETEAFF

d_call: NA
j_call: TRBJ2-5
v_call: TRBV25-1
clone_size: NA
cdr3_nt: TGTGCCAGCAGCCAGGGTGAAGAGACCCAGTACTTC
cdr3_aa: CASSQGEETQYF

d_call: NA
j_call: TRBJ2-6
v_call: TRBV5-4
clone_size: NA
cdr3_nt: TGTGCCAGCAGCTTGGGGGGGGAAGTGACAGGGGCCAACGTCCTGACTTTC
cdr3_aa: CASSLGGEVTGANVLTF

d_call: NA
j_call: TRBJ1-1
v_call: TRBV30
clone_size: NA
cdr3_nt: TGTGCCTGGATTGGTCTGAACACTGAAGCTTTCTTT
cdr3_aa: CAWIGLNTEAFF

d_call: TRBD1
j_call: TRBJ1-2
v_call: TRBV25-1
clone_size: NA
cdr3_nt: TGTGCCAGCAGTGAAGTGGACAGGATCGATGGCTACACCTTC
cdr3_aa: CASSEVDRIDGYTF

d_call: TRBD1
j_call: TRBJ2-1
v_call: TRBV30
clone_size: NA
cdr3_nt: TGTGCCTGGAGTGGAACAGGGGGGTGGAATGAGCAGTTCTTC
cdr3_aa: CAWSGTGGWNEQFF

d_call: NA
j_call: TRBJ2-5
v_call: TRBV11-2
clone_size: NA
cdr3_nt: TGTGCCAGCAGCTACGCCCGGGGATACCAAGAGACCCAGTACTTC
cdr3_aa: CASSYARGYQETQYF

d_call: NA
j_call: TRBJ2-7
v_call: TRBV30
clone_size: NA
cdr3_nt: TGTGCCTGGAGTAGGGGGGACCTATACGAGCAGTACTTC
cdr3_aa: CAWSRGDLYEQYF

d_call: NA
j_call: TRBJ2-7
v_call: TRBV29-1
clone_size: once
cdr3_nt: TGCAGCGTTGGTAGCCAATACGAGCAGTACTTC
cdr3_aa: CSVGSQYEQYF

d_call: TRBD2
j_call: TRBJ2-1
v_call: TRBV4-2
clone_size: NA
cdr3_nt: TGTGCCAGCAGCCAAGATCCCCTAGCGGGGGGGGTATTCTCCTACAATGAGCAGTTCTTC
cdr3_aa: CASSQDPLAGGVFSYNEQFF

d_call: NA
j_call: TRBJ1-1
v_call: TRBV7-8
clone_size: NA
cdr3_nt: TGTGCCAGCAGCTTAGATGAGCCGAACACTGAAGCTTTCTTT
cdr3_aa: CASSLDEPNTEAFF

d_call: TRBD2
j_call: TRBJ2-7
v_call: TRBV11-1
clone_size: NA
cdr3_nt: TGTGCCAGCAGCCCGTCCTTTGACGGGGGGGCCTACGAGCAGTACTTC
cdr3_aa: CASSPSFDGGAYEQYF

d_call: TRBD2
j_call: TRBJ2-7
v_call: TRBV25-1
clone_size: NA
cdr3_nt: TGTGCCAGCAGTGATGGGGTAGCGGGATTAGACGAGCAGTACTTC
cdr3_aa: CASSDGVAGLDEQYF

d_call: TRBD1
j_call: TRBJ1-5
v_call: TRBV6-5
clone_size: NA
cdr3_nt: TGTGCCAGCAGAAAGCAGGGGGGAAGCAATCAGCCCCAGCATTTT
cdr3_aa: CASRKQGGSNQPQHF

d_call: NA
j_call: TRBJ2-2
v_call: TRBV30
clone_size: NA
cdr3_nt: TGTGCCTGGAGTGTAGGTCCCGGGGAGCTGTTTTTT
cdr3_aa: CAWSVGPGELFF

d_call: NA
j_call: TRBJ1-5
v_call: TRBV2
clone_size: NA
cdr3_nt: NA
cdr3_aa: CASSEVARGTNQPQHF

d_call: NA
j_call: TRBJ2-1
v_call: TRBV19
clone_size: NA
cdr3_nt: TGTGCCAGTAGTATTGGGGTGAGCTCCTACAATAAGCAGTTCTTC
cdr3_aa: CASSIGVSSYNKQFF

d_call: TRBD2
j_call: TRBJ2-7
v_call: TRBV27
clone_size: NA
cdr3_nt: TGTGCCAGCAGTTCGAATAGCGGGGTGTACGAGCAGTACTTC
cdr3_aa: CASSSNSGVYEQYF

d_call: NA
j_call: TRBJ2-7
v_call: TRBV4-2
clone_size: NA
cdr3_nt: TGTGCCAGCAGCCTACAGAGCTCCTACGAGCAGTACTTC
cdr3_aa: CASSLQSSYEQYF

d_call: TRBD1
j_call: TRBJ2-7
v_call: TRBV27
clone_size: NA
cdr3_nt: TGTGCCAGCAGTTTCAGACAGGGGGCACTCTACGAGCAGTACTTC
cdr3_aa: CASSFRQGALYEQYF

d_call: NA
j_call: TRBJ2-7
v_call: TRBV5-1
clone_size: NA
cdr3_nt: TGCGCCAGCAGCCGGCCGGGACCCGGGCAGCGCGAGCAGTACTTC
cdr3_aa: CASSRPGPGQREQYF

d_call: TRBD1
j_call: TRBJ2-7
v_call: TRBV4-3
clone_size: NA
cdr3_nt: TGCGCCAGCAGCGAGGGGACAGGGCCCAACTACGAGCAGTACTTC
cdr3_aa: CASSEGTGPNYEQYF

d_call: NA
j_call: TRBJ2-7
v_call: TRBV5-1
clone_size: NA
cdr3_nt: TGCGCCAGCAGCTTGGCATCTCAGGGGTACGTGGAGCAGTACTTC
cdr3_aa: CASSLASQGYVEQYF

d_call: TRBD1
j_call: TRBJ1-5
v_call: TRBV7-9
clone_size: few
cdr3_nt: TGTGCCAGCAGCCCCGGGACAGGGGTTCTTCAGCCCCAGCATTTT
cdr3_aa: CASSPGTGVLQPQHF

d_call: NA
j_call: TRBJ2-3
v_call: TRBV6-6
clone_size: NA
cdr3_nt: TGTGCCGGCCGAGGGGTGACAGATACGCAGTATTTT
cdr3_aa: CAGRGVTDTQYF

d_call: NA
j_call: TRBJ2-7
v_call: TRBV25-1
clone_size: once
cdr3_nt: TGTGCCAGCAGTGAATTAGGCAGGGACGGAATAAGCTCCTACGAGCAGTACTTC
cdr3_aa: CASSELGRDGISSYEQYF

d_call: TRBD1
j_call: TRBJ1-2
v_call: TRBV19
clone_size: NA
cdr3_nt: TGTGCCAGTAGTAGGGGACAGGGTACGGGCGGCTACACCTTC
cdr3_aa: CASSRGQGTGGYTF

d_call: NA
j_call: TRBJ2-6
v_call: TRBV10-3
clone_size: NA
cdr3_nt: TGTGCCATCAGTGAAGGAGGCAACGTCCTGACTTTC
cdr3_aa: CAISEGGNVLTF

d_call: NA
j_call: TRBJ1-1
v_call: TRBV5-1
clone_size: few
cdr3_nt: TGCGCCAGCAGCTGGGAGGAAGGGCCCTATACCCCGAACACTGAAGCTTTCTTT
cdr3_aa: CASSWEEGPYTPNTEAFF

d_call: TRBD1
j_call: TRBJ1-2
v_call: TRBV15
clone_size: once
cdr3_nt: TGTGCCACCAGCTACAGGACAGGGGGCGCATATGGCTACACCTTC
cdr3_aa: CATSYRTGGAYGYTF

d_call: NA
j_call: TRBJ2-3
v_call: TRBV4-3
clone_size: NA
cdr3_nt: TGCGCCAGCAGCCAAGCTTCCCTAGGCACAGATACGCAGTATTTT
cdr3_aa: CASSQASLGTDTQYF